This passage covers 31 T cell receptor beta chains from one sample sequenced in a study of prognosis after radiotherapy for stage I lung cancer. TCR beta CDR3 was amplified from genomic DNA by two-round multiplex PCR. Primers specific to each TRBV and TRBJ gene were used in first-round PCR. A single record per CDR3 protein comes from TCRdb applying MiXCR to the multiplex PCR reads. Of around 63,000 distinct CDR3 sequences listed, more than 25% are singletons. The sequencing used PBMCs, collected before or after stereotactic body radiation therapy (not recorded which). These TCRs come from a donor of 50 years or more with non-small cell lung cancer.

This clonotype came up many times. The rearrangement uses TRBV14 and TRBJ1-2; no clear D gene. CDR1 SGHDN and CDR2 FVKESK come from the germline V gene. The CDR3 loop spans 12 amino acids. Trimming stripped 1 base from V and 4 bases from J, with 4 bases between. The CDR3 nucleotides read TGTGCCAGCAGCCAAGTTCCCTATGGCTACACCTTC. It specifies CASSQVPYGYTF.

This clonotype was seen a single time. A read error may be the cause here, since a much bigger clone is one base away. This chain connects TRBV7-9 to TRBJ2-3; D not certain. The V gene's germline CDR1 is SEHNR and CDR2 FQNEAQ (reference sequence). The CDR3 has 14 amino acids. The CDR3 sequence is CASSSYSTTDSQYF. DNA for the CDR3: TGTGCCAGCAGCTCCTACTCCACCACAGATTCGCAGTATTTT.

A word on this clonotype: Mismatch with germline at one junction end may stem from a read error. The rearrangement uses TRBV6-1 and TRBJ1-4, with TRBD1 matching 8 bases. The germline CDR1 and CDR2 sequences are MNHNS and SASEGT. CDR3 length: 19 residues. CDR3 nucleotides: TGTGCCAGCAGTGCCGAGGCCCTTTACTACAGGGGGAAGAATGAAGAACTGTTTTTT. This gives the protein CASSAEALYYRGKNEELFF.

In its sample, this clonotype was seen many times. The V gene is TRBV20-1, the J gene TRBJ2-7; TRBD2 matches 7 bases. V shed 3 bases and J 3 bases; nucleotides not matched to a gene: 14. The germline gives CDR1 DFQATT, CDR2 SNEGSKA (reference sequence). The CDR3 runs to 16 residues. The CDR3 loop is CSASSVRAGVLYEQYF. CDR3 nucleotides: TGCAGTGCTAGTTCTGTAAGGGCGGGGGTCCTCTACGAGCAGTACTTC.

Only a few counts were recorded for this clonotype. The J gene is TRBJ2-4, the V gene TRBV9; 7 bases are a match to TRBD1. The CDR3 contains 16 residues. Germline CDR1 and CDR2: SGDLS and YYNGEE. Trimming cost V 3 bases and J 0 bases; bases outside gene matches: 6. The CDR3: CASSERGLQAKNIQYF. CDR3 DNA sequence: TGTGCCAGCAGCGAGAGGGGGCTACAAGCCAAAAACATTCAGTACTTC.

Remarks on this clonotype: The likely explanation is a read error, given a far larger clone one base away. The rearrangement joins TRBV6-4 to TRBJ1-5; 9 nucleotides agree with TRBD1. Germline V gives CDR1 MRHNA, CDR2 SNTAGT. This CDR3 has 16 amino acids. The trim removed 3 bases at V and 5 bases at J, leaving 8 bases unmatched. CDR3 DNA sequence: TGTGCCAGCAGTGAACGGACAGGGGCCATCTATCAGCCCCAGCATTTT. Protein product: CASSERTGAIYQPQHF.

This clonotype was seen at least ten times. The V gene is TRBV6-1, the J gene TRBJ1-5; D not resolved. The CDR3 loop spans 15 amino acids. The V end was cut by 3 bases, the J end by 0 bases, with 9 bases between. Germline V lookup: CDR1 MNHNS, CDR2 SASEGT. The CDR3 reads CASSDSTHSNQPQHF. The CDR3 DNA follows: TGTGCCAGCAGTGACTCTACACATAGCAATCAGCCCCAGCATTTT.

There are many counts of this clonotype. CDR3 in amino acids: CASRTGTGVYEQYF. CDR3 bases: TGTGCCAGTAGGACCGGGACAGGGGTGTACGAGCAGTACTTC. The chain uses TRBV19 and TRBJ2-7, with 10 bases lining up with TRBD1. Losses at the gene ends were 6 bases for V and 4 bases for J; bases not matched to a gene: 6. Germline-derived CDR1 and CDR2 are LNHDA and SQIVND (reference sequence). The CDR3 is made up of 14 amino acids.

The sample holds one count of this clonotype. A far larger clone is off by one base, so a read error is likely. The rearrangement uses TRBV7-4 and TRBJ1-2, with D hard to call. Germline CDR1 and CDR2: SGHVT and SQSDAQ. CDR3 length equals 15 residues. Trimming took 8 bases from V and 5 from J, leaving 21 bases between them. CDR3 loop: CASGPRAGGEYGYTF. CDR3 nucleotide sequence: TGTGCCAGCGGCCCCCGGGCCGGCGGAGAGTATGGCTACACCTTC.

In regard to this clonotype: This may be a read error: a much more frequent sequence differs by one nucleotide. The J gene is TRBJ2-5, the V gene TRBV3-1; 12 bases align to TRBD1. The CDR3 loop spans 17 amino acids. With 1 base clipped from V and 9 bases from J, the junction kept 12 bases outside the gene matches. Germline V gene sequence: CDR1 LGHDT, CDR2 YNNKEL (reference sequence). The chain's CDR3 is CASSQGPGQGAREPQYF. CDR3 DNA: TGTGCCAGCAGCCAAGGACCGGGACAGGGGGCGCGGGAGCCCCAGTACTTC.

This clonotype was found many times. The genes are TRBV19 and TRBJ2-7; 8 bases fit TRBD1. The CDR3 runs to 14 residues. Germline V gives CDR1 LNHDA, CDR2 SQIVND (reference sequence). V was clipped by 4 bases and J by 4 bases; unmatched bases: 6. CDR3 in DNA: TGTGCCAGTAGTAAGAGGGACAGGCCTTACGAGCAGTACTTC. It encodes CASSKRDRPYEQYF.

This clonotype was seen repeatedly, ten times or more. The chain recombines TRBV6-1 with TRBJ1-5; D gene uncertain. The CDR3 covers 14 residues. CDR1 MNHNS and CDR2 SASEGT come from the germline V gene. Trimming pared 5 bases from V and 1 base from J, leaving 9 bases between. CDR3 sequence: CASSPSRSNQPQHF. In nucleotides, the CDR3 is TGTGCCAGCAGTCCCAGCAGAAGCAATCAGCCCCAGCATTTT.

This clonotype occurred many times. Germline and junction disagree at one end, which may indicate a read error. The chain has TRBV11-2 and TRBJ1-6; 9 bases fit TRBD1. Germline V gene lookup returns CDR1 SGHAT and CDR2 FQNNGV. The CDR3 is made up of 17 amino acids. CDR3 bases: TGTGCCAGCAGCTCTACTTTGGGGGACAGGGACCGTTCATCCCTCCACTTT. Encoded protein: CASSSTLGDRDRSSLHF.

Turning to this clonotype: With a much larger clone just one base away, this may be a read error. V is TRBV6-8 and J is TRBJ2-5; maybe TRBD2 (7 bases). V dropped 7 bases and J dropped 1 base, with 16 bases sitting between them. Germline V gene lookup returns CDR1 MNHGY and CDR2 SAAAGT. The CDR3 is made up of 15 amino acids. CDR3 sequence reads: CASNLGRGLQETQYF. CDR3 bases: TGTGCCAGCAACCTCGGGCGGGGGCTCCAAGAGACCCAGTACTTC.

This clonotype was counted ten times or more. The V call is TRBV9, the J call TRBJ2-7; D remains unclear. V lost 2 bases, J lost 3 bases, and 15 bases lay in between. Per the germline V gene, CDR1 is SGDLS and CDR2 is YYNGEE. The CDR3 is made up of 15 amino acids. The CDR3 DNA reads TGTGCCAGCAGCGTCGGACCTCAGGAGAACTACGAGCAGTACTTC. Translated: CASSVGPQENYEQYF.

This clonotype was detected ten times or more. The V and J genes are TRBV2 and TRBJ2-2; 8 bases agree with TRBD1. The CDR3 has 15 amino acids. The germline CDR1 and CDR2 sequences are SNHLY and FYNNEI. Trimming at V came to 6 bases and at J to 3 bases, leaving 6 bases not matched to a gene. CDR3 loop: CASRLDRADTGELFF. The CDR3 bases are TGTGCCAGCAGACTGGACAGGGCGGACACCGGGGAGCTGTTTTTT.

The sample holds many counts of this clonotype. The chain carries TRBV3-1 and TRBJ2-3; 9 bases are shared with TRBD2. V lost 8 bases to trimming and J lost 4 bases; unmatched junction nucleotides: 7. CDR1 and CDR2 (germline): LGHDT, YNNKEL (reference sequence). The CDR3 has 14 amino acids. CDR3 region: CASGLTSGPDTQYF. In nucleotides, the CDR3 is TGTGCCAGCGGCCTGACTAGCGGCCCAGATACGCAGTATTTT.

A few counts support this clonotype. The chain joins TRBV18 to TRBJ1-3, with TRBD1 identical over 10 bases. Germline assignment: CDR1 KGHSH and CDR2 LQKENI. This CDR3 has 15 residues. J gave up 2 bases and V 2 bases, and 0 bases lay outside the gene matches. The CDR3 loop is CASSPGTGAGNTIYF. DNA for the CDR3: TGTGCCAGCTCACCAGGGACAGGGGCTGGAAACACCATATATTTT.

At least ten counts were recorded for this clonotype. The chain employs TRBV19 and TRBJ2-6; D is unresolved. With 4 bases removed from V and 0 bases from J, the gap between germline ends came to 10 bases. Germline V gene lookup returns CDR1 LNHDA and CDR2 SQIVND (reference sequence). This CDR3 is 16 amino acids long. CDR3 sequence (DNA): TGTGCCAGTAGTACTCGACGGCTCTCTGGGGCCAACGTCCTGACTTTC. Protein sequence: CASSTRRLSGANVLTF.

The sample holds many counts of this clonotype. The chain recombines TRBV14 with TRBJ1-4, with D unresolved. The CDR3 sequence is 17 residues long. The V and J ends lost 1 base and 3 bases respectively, with 15 bases between them. The V gene's germline CDR1 is SGHDN and CDR2 FVKESK. The CDR3 bases are TGTGCCAGCAGCCAAGTTCTGACAATGGGCTCTAATGAAAAACTGTTTTTT. This encodes CASSQVLTMGSNEKLFF.

The chain is built from TRBV10-3 and TRBJ2-2, with a weak D call TRBD2 (5 bases). This CDR3 spans 13 amino acids. The V end lost 5 bases, the J end lost 6 bases, and 10 bases lay between the germline ends. Germline V lookup: CDR1 ENHRY, CDR2 SYGVKD. The CDR3 DNA reads TGTGCCATCAGTTACTCACTAGCCGGGGAGCTGTTTTTT. It yields the protein CAISYSLAGELFF.

Details on this clonotype: Since a much larger clone is just one base distant, this may be a read error. Written as DNA, the CDR3 is TGCAGTGCTAGAATCCGGGGGAGGGCCTACAATGAGCAGTTCTTC. This gives the protein CSARIRGRAYNEQFF. The chain joins TRBV20-1 to TRBJ2-1; 7 nucleotides align to TRBD2. The germline V gene has CDR1 DFQATT and CDR2 SNEGSKA (reference sequence). The CDR3 runs to 15 residues. Trimming took 2 bases from V and 2 from J; bases not matched to a gene: 6.

This clonotype was seen at least ten times. The CDR3 DNA reads TGTGCCAGCAGCCCCGGGAGTGGGGCTAGCACAGATACGCAGTATTTT. This gives the protein CASSPGSGASTDTQYF. The genes are TRBV7-9 and TRBJ2-3; D is possibly TRBD2 (6 bases). The CDR3 is 16 amino acids. Between the trimmed V and J ends, which lost 5 bases and 0 bases, there was a span of 15 bases. Germline V CDR1 and CDR2: SEHNR, FQNEAQ (reference sequence).

In its sample, this clonotype was seen many times. The rearrangement joins TRBV24-1 to TRBJ2-6; D may match TRBD1 or TRBD2 (5 bases each). The germline V and J ends were trimmed by 4 bases and 2 bases, with 5 bases remaining between them. The CDR3 contains 14 residues. Germline V gives CDR1 KGHDR, CDR2 SFDVKD. For the CDR3, the DNA is TGTGCCACCAGTGAGGGGGCTGGGGCCAACGTCCTGACTTTC. Translating gives CATSEGAGANVLTF.

This clonotype showed up many times. The chain has TRBV9 and TRBJ2-7, with D uncertain. The V and J ends lost 0 bases and 0 bases respectively, with 4 bases between them. CDR3 size: 13 residues. Germline V gene lookup returns CDR1 SGDLS and CDR2 YYNGEE. This chain's CDR3 is CASSVDYSYEQYF. Written as DNA, the CDR3 is TGTGCCAGCAGCGTAGACTACTCCTACGAGCAGTACTTC.

This clonotype occurred many times. The rearrangement links TRBV6-2 or TRBV6-3 to TRBJ2-1, with no clear D. The germline V gene has CDR1 MNHEY and CDR2 SVGEGT. V was pared by 0 bases and J by 0 bases, with 6 bases between. This CDR3 region has 15 residues. This chain's CDR3 is CASSYSVGSYNEQFF. The CDR3, as DNA: TGTGCCAGCAGTTACTCTGTTGGCTCCTACAATGAGCAGTTCTTC.

Points on this clonotype: A much larger clone lies a single base off, so this may be a read error. This chain links TRBV29-1 with TRBJ1-1; 7 bases line up with TRBD1. The germline V gene encodes CDR1 SQVTM and CDR2 ANQGSEA. With 5 bases clipped from V and 0 bases from J, the junction kept 9 bases outside the gene matches. This CDR3 spans 15 amino acids. CDR3 sequence: CSVTGTVALNTEAFF. The CDR3 DNA is TGCAGCGTTACCGGGACAGTGGCCCTGAACACTGAAGCTTTCTTT.

Concerning this clonotype: A much larger clone lies one base from this, so it may be a read error. The rearrangement links TRBV6-2 or TRBV6-3 to TRBJ1-1; tentatively, D is TRBD1 (5 bases). Germline V gene lookup returns CDR1 MNHEY and CDR2 SVGEGT. The length of the CDR3 is 15 residues. Written as DNA, the CDR3 is TGTGTCAGCAGTTACTCATCTCGGGGGAAAGCTGAAGCTTTCTTT. Translating it yields CVSSYSSRGKAEAFF.

For this clonotype: A read error may produce the germline difference seen at one junction end. J is TRBJ1-2 and V is TRBV5-4; a possible D gene is TRBD1 (5 bases). This CDR3 has 12 amino acids. Germline CDR1 reads SGHNT; CDR2 reads YYREEE (reference sequence). The CDR3 DNA reads as TGTGCCAGCAGCTATGGGGGGGGTTTTAGAATCTTC. Residues: CASSYGGGFRIF.

Ten or more counts support this clonotype. The gene calls are TRBV6-1 and TRBJ2-3; 12 positions match TRBD2. The CDR3 is made up of 14 amino acids. J gave up 11 bases and V 8 bases, and 11 bases lay outside the gene matches. In germline, CDR1 is MNHNS, CDR2 SASEGT. The CDR3 DNA is TGTGCCAGCCTCGTTGGACTAGCGGGGATCGGGCAGTATTTT. Residues: CASLVGLAGIGQYF.

The sample holds many counts of this clonotype. The chain couples TRBV6-2 or TRBV6-3 to TRBJ1-1, with 7 bases that match TRBD1. CDR3 length: 13 amino acids. Germline V lookup: CDR1 MNHEY, CDR2 SVGEGT. The V gene end was trimmed by 7 bases and the J gene end by 13 bases; junction bases not matched to a gene: 15. The chain's CDR3 is CASNLQGKGLVFF. CDR3 DNA sequence: TGTGCCAGCAACTTACAGGGGAAAGGGTTGGTTTTCTTT.